This TCR beta chain originates from a study of blood T cell repertoires in COVID-19. The wider study: Samples of COVID-19 (acute and convalescent) were obtained from the United States, Italy and Spain.

Germline-derived CDR1 and CDR2 are LGHDT and YNNKEL (reference sequence). The CDR3 is made up of 16 amino acids. Trimming took 1 base from V and 2 from J, leaving 14 bases between them. In terms of age and location, participants ranged from about 18 to 95 years and lived in about two dozen US areas. Recovered status applied to Cohort 3 donors who had two consecutive negative PCRs. It also applied to those with clearance or with symptom resolution. The assay was immunoSEQ multiplex PCR, and TCRdb's table has in-frame clones only and misses some. The table records almost 200,000 clones, more than 80% of them present only once.

The chain couples TRBV3-1 (or the pseudogene TRBV3-2) to TRBJ2-5, with a possible D match to TRBD2 (5 bases). The sequenced sample consisted of PBMCs or T cells enriched from blood (not recorded which). The source is a woman aged 18-29 years who had recovered from COVID-19. As DNA, the CDR3 is TGTGCCAGCAGCCAAGGCGGCGTACCGGGGCAAGAGACCCAGTACTTC. Protein product: CASSQGGVPGQETQYF.